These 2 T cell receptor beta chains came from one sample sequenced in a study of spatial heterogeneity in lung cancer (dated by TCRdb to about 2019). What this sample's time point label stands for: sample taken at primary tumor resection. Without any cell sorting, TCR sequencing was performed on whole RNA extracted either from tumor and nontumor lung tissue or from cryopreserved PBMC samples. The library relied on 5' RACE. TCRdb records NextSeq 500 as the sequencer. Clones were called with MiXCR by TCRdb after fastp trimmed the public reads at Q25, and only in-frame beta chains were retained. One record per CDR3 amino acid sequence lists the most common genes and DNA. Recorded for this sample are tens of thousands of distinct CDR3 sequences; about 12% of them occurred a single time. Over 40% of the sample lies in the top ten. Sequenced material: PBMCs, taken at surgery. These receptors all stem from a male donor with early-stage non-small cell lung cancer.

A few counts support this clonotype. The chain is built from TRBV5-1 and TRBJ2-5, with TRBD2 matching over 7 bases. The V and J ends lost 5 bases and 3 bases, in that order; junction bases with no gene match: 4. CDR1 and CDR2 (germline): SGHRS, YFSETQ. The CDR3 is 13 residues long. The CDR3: CASSDLAEETQYF. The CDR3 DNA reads TGCGCCAGCAGTGATCTAGCGGAAGAGACCCAGTACTTC.

CDR3 loop: CASSRGGGLAGTDTQYF. CDR3 nucleotide sequence: TGCGCCAGCAGCCGGGGGGGCGGACTAGCGGGGACGGATACGCAGTATTTT. The chain carries TRBV4-3 and TRBJ2-3; 12 bases line up with TRBD2. Germline-derived CDR1 and CDR2 are LGHNA and YSLEER. CDR3 size: 17 residues. J was trimmed by 6 bases and V by 4 bases; bases with no gene match: 11.